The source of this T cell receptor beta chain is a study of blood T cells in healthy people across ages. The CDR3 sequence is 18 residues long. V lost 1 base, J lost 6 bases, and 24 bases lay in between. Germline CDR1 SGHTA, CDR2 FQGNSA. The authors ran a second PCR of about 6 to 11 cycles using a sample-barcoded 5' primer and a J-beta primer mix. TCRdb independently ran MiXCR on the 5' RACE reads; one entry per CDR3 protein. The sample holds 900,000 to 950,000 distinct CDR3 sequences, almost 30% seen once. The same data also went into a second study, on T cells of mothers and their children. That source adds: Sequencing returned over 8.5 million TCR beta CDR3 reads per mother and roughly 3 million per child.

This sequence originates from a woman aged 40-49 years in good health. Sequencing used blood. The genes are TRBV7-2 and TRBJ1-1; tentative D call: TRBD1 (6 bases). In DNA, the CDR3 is TGTGCCAGCAGCTTAGAAAAGGGCCCTTCACAGGGATGGGCTGAAGCTTTCTTT. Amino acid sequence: CASSLEKGPSQGWAEAFF.